This entry features one TCR beta chain sequence. Authors' data handling: Estimation of nucleated cell counts relied on the amplification of reference gene primers. Data came from immunoSEQ multiplex PCR; TCRdb stores just in-frame clones and leaves some out. V and J calls and clone size are as listed in that table; D and trimming were resolved from the DNA. The sample contains around 220,000 clones, 85% to 90% of which appear only once. This sample is part of a study of blood T cell repertoires in COVID-19. For the study at large: Samples came from the United States, Italy and Spain, spanning acute and convalescent COVID-19. The analysed material was cDNA or gDNA that came from T cells, B-cell-depleted T cells, or PBMCs.

Germline V gives CDR1 SGHTA, CDR2 FQGNSA. Trimming left V 5 bases short and J 7 bases short, with 18 bases between. The length of the CDR3 is 14 residues. What was sequenced was peripheral blood. The chain joins TRBV7-2 to TRBJ2-7, with a tentative D call TRBD2 (5 bases). The receptor was isolated from a man between 18 and 35 years old with active or convalescent COVID-19. This CDR3 reads CASSHGGDKIEQYF. The CDR3 region has the DNA TGTGCCAGCAGCCATGGAGGAGATAAAATAGAGCAGTACTTC.